This T cell receptor beta chain came from a study of human T cells and chemical hapten exposure. Study context: Diphenylcyclopropenone was administered weekly to the scalp of patients throughout the approximately 24-week study. Study-level findings and limits: Given that the donors had alopecia, their immune response may differ from that seen in healthy people.

The study's library attached unique molecular identifiers to single cDNA molecules. A single record per CDR3 protein comes from TCRdb applying MiXCR to the RACE reads. The table includes 250,000 or so distinct CDR3 sequences, roughly 7.7% detected once. This clonotype came up a few times. Its antigen is not identified. Time point specified: pre-sensitization, week 0. Indicated treatment: therapeutic diphenylcyclopropenone sensitization with weekly scalp DPC. Alopecia patients, 18 to 70 years old and DPC-suitable, served as donors. This clonotype originated in a man between 18 and 29 years old with alopecia areata. Some clones in this sample may be carry-over from other donors' samples. The sample consisted of whole blood, taken in connection with sensitization to the hapten diphenylcyclopropenone (DPC).

The CDR3 protein is CASRKEGRGREAFF. CDR3 sequence (DNA): TGTGCCAGCAGGAAAGAAGGACGGGGCCGTGAAGCTTTCTTT. The V gene is TRBV6-1, the J gene TRBJ1-1; D is possibly TRBD1 (5 bases). In germline, CDR1 is MNHNS, CDR2 SASEGT. This CDR3 contains 14 residues. Between the trimmed V and J ends, which lost 6 bases and 7 bases, there was a span of 18 bases.